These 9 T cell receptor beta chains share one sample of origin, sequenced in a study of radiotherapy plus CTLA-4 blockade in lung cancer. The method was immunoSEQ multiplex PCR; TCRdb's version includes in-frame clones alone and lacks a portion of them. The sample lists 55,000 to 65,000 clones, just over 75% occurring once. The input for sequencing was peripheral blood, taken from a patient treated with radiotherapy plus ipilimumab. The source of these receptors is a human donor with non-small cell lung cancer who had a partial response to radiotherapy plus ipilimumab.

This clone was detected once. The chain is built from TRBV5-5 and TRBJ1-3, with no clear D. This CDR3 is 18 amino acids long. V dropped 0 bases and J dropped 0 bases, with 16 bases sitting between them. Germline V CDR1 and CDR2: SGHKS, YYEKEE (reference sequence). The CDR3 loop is CASSLVAGRAGSGNTIYF. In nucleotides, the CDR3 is TGTGCCAGCAGCTTGGTGGCAGGCAGAGCGGGCTCTGGAAACACCATATATTTT.

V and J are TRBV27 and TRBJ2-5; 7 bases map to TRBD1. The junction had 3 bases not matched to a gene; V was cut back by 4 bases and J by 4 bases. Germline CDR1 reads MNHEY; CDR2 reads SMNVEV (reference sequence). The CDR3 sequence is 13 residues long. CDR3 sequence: CASSWTGRETQYF. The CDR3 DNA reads TGTGCCAGCAGTTGGACAGGTAGAGAGACCCAGTACTTC.

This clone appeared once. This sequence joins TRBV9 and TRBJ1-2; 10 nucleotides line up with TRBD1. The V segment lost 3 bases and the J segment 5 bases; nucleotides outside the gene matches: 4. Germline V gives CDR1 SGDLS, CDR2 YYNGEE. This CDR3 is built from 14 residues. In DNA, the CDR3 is TGTGCCAGCAGCGCCGGGACAGGGGTTTATGGCTACACCTTC. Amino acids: CASSAGTGVYGYTF. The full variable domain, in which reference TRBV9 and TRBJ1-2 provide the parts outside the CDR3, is DSGVTQTPKHLITATGQRVTLRCSPRSGDLSVYWYQQSLDQGLQFLIQYYNGEERAKGNILERFSAQQFPDLHSELNLSSLELGDSALYFCASSAGTGVYGYTFGSGTRLTVV.

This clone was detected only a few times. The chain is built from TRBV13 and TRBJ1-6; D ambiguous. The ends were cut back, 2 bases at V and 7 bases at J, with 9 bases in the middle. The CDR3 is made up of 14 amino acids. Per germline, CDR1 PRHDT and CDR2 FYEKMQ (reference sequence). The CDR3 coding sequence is TGTGCCAGCAGCTTATCACATCTCAATTCACCCCTCCACTTT. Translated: CASSLSHLNSPLHF.

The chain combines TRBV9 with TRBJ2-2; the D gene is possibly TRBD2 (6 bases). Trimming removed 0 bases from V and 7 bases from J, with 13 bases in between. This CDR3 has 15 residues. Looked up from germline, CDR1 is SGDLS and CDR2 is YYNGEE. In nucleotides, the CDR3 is TGTGCCAGCAGCGTAGCTCAGGGACTGGTCGGGGAGCTGTTTTTT. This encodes CASSVAQGLVGELFF.

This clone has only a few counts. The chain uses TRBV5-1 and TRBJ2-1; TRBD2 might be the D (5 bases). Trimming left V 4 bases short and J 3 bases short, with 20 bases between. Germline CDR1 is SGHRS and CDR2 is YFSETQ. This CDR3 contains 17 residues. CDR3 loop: CASSRVRAANNYNEQFF. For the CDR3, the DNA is TGCGCCAGCAGCCGAGTTAGAGCGGCCAACAACTACAATGAGCAGTTCTTC.

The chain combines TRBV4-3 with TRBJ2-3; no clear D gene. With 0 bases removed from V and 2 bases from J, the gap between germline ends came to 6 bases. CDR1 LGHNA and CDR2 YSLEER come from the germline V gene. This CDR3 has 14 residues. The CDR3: CASSQDELTDTQYF. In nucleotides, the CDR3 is TGCGCCAGCAGCCAAGATGAACTCACAGATACGCAGTATTTT.

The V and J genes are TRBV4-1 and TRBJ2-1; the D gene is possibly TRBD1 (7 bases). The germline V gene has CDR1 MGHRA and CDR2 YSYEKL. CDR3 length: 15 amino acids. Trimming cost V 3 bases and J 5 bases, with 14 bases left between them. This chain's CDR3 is CASSQGGTDNNEQFF. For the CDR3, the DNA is TGCGCCAGCAGCCAGGGCGGGACAGACAACAATGAGCAGTTCTTC.

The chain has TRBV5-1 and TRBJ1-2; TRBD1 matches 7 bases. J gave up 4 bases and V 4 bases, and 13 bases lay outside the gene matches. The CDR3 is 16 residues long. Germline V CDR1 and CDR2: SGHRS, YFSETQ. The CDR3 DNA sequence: TGCGCCAGCAGCCGGGAGACAGGGTCTCGCATCTATGGCTACACCTTC. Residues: CASSRETGSRIYGYTF.